The next 28 T cell receptor beta chains were all read from a single sample in a study of identical twins. Via MiXCR, TCRdb re-called the 5' RACE reads, giving one row per CDR3 protein. The table records 430,000 or so distinct CDR3 sequences, 20% to 25% of them present only once. These data were also reused for a study on T cells expressing NK-cell markers.

The sequencing input was CD4+ T cells sorted from blood. Receptors originate from a woman under 30 in good health.

This chain joins TRBV9 and TRBJ2-7; tentatively, D is TRBD2 (6 bases). This CDR3 spans 16 amino acids. The V and J ends lost 3 bases and 5 bases respectively, with 21 bases between them. Germline V gene sequence: CDR1 SGDLS, CDR2 YYNGEE. The CDR3 loop reads CASSGQDGGSRNEQYF. The CDR3 DNA is TGTGCCAGCAGCGGTCAGGATGGGGGGAGTAGGAACGAGCAGTACTTC.

This clonotype was counted between two and nine times. The chain uses TRBV14 and TRBJ2-1; 10 nucleotides agree with TRBD2. Germline V gene lookup returns CDR1 SGHDN and CDR2 FVKESK. V was pared by 1 base and J by 3 bases, with 3 bases of the junction left unmatched. The CDR3 totals 16 residues. CDR3 residues: CASSQASGRYYNEQFF. The CDR3 region has the DNA TGTGCCAGCAGCCAAGCTAGCGGGAGATACTACAATGAGCAGTTCTTC.

This clonotype has just a few counts. This chain joins TRBV6-2 or TRBV6-3 and TRBJ2-4, with 8 bases aligning to TRBD2. After removal of 10 bases from V and 7 bases from J, the junction contained 9 bases not matched to a gene. CDR3 length: 13 residues. Germline assignment: CDR1 MNHEY and CDR2 SVGEGT. CDR3 region: CAIQSASGNIQYF. As DNA, the CDR3 is TGTGCCATCCAGTCGGCTAGCGGGAACATTCAGTACTTC.

This clonotype was counted only a few times. The CDR3 region is CSVEDPRQGLRGYTF. CDR3 DNA sequence: TGCAGCGTTGAAGATCCGAGACAGGGCTTAAGGGGCTACACCTTC. The J gene is TRBJ1-2, the V gene TRBV29-1; 7 bases match TRBD1. J lost 8 bases, V lost 0 bases, and 12 bases had no gene match. Germline-derived CDR1 and CDR2 are SQVTM and ANQGSEA. This CDR3 has 15 residues.

The chain employs TRBV12-3 or TRBV12-4 and TRBJ2-1, with D hard to call. The CDR3 is made up of 14 amino acids. V was cut by 10 bases and J by 0 bases, with 13 bases left in between. This chain's CDR3 is CAINPVDSYNEQFF. The CDR3 bases are TGTGCCATCAACCCGGTGGACTCCTACAATGAGCAGTTCTTC.

The chain uses TRBV2 and TRBJ2-1; a weak D match, TRBD2 (6 bases). Germline CDR1 is SNHLY and CDR2 is FYNNEI. The germline V and J ends were trimmed by 3 bases and 6 bases, with 15 bases remaining between them. The CDR3 is 15 residues long. CDR3 amino acids: CASSDTAGRPNEQFF. CDR3 nucleotide sequence: TGTGCCAGCAGTGATACGGCGGGACGACCCAATGAGCAGTTCTTC.

This clonotype was counted a few times. This chain uses TRBV20-1 with TRBJ2-1; the match to TRBD2 covers 9 bases. Trimming at V came to 4 bases and at J to 4 bases, leaving 8 bases not matched to a gene. Germline CDR1 and CDR2: DFQATT and SNEGSKA (reference sequence). This CDR3 comprises 15 residues. This chain's CDR3 is CSAKITSGLYNEQFF. The CDR3 DNA follows: TGCAGTGCTAAGATTACTAGCGGGCTATACAATGAGCAGTTCTTC.

The chain joins TRBV5-1 to TRBJ2-3, with D tentatively TRBD1 or TRBD2 (5 bases each). Germline V lookup: CDR1 SGHRS, CDR2 YFSETQ. V was pared by 7 bases and J by 1 base, with 19 bases between. The CDR3 runs to 16 residues. CDR3 in amino acids: CASGPFDGGGTDTQYF. For the CDR3, the DNA is TGCGCCAGCGGGCCGTTTGATGGGGGTGGCACAGATACGCAGTATTTT.

Only a few counts were recorded for this clonotype. V is TRBV12-5 and J is TRBJ1-1; D remains unclear. Trimming removed 5 bases at V and 3 bases at J, with 16 bases between. Per germline, CDR1 LGHNT and CDR2 FRNRAP. The CDR3 totals 15 residues. This chain's CDR3 is CASGPSGSRYTEAFF. For the CDR3, the DNA is TGTGCTAGTGGTCCCTCCGGCAGCCGCTACACTGAAGCTTTCTTT.

The sample holds a few counts of this clonotype. V usage is TRBV7-8 and J usage is TRBJ1-6, with D hard to call. The CDR3 length is 12 residues. Trimming took 4 bases from V and 7 from J, leaving 5 bases between them. Germline assignment: CDR1 SGHVS and CDR2 FQNEAQ. This CDR3 is CASSYPNSPLHF. CDR3 nucleotide sequence: TGTGCCAGCAGCTACCCGAATTCACCCCTCCACTTT.

In this sample, this clonotype turned up once. This chain connects TRBV20-1 to TRBJ1-5; 10 bases align to TRBD1. The J segment lost 7 bases and the V segment lost 4 bases, leaving 13 bases of the junction unmatched. This CDR3 contains 16 residues. Germline values: CDR1 DFQATT, CDR2 SNEGSKA (reference sequence). CDR3 sequence reads: CSATGGGTGVTQPQHF. CDR3 coding DNA: TGCAGTGCTACGGGGGGTGGGACAGGGGTGACGCAGCCCCAGCATTTT.

Only a few counts were recorded for this clonotype. The V gene is TRBV4-2, the J gene TRBJ2-7; tentatively, D is TRBD2 (6 bases). Germline V CDR1 and CDR2: LGHNA, YNFKEQ. Trimming pared 1 base from V and 5 bases from J, leaving 9 bases between. This CDR3 has 13 residues. CDR3 in amino acids: CASSQGEVHEQYF. The CDR3 DNA reads as TGTGCCAGCAGCCAAGGGGAGGTCCACGAGCAGTACTTC.

This chain uses TRBV20-1 with TRBJ1-5, with 7 nucleotides matching TRBD1. This CDR3 comprises 15 residues. The germline V gene has CDR1 DFQATT and CDR2 SNEGSKA (reference sequence). The trim removed 3 bases at V and 6 bases at J, leaving 11 bases unmatched. CDR3 sequence: CSASIQGRLGQPQHF. In DNA, the CDR3 is TGCAGTGCTAGCATACAGGGGCGGTTAGGTCAGCCCCAGCATTTT.

V gene TRBV4-3 combines with J gene TRBJ2-7; D possibly matches TRBD1 or TRBD2 (5 bases each). The CDR3 covers 15 residues. V lost 6 bases and J 3 bases, leaving 18 bases between the germline ends. Germline V gene data show CDR1 as LGHNA and CDR2 as YSLEER. CDR3 sequence (DNA): TGCGCCAGCAGGGTCTCCCTAGCAGGGAACTACGAGCAGTACTTC. Residues: CASRVSLAGNYEQYF.

This chain links TRBV12-3 or TRBV12-4 with TRBJ1-1; 7 bases are a match to TRBD1. V trimming: 7 bases; J trimming: 7 bases; junction bases outside the gene matches: 6. CDR3 size: 12 residues. CDR3 residues: CASTRDSREAFF. CDR3 nucleotide sequence: TGTGCCAGCACCAGGGACAGCCGTGAAGCTTTCTTT.

This clonotype occurred many times. V usage is TRBV5-1 and J usage is TRBJ2-1, with 12 bases identical to TRBD2. CDR3 length: 15 residues. CDR1 is SGHRS and CDR2 is YFSETQ in the germline V gene. The J segment lost 8 bases and the V segment lost 2 bases, leaving 5 bases of the junction unmatched. The CDR3 region has the DNA TGCGCCAGCAGCTTAGGACTAGCGGGGTACGATGAGCAGTTCTTC. It codes for CASSLGLAGYDEQFF.

The rearrangement links TRBV7-2 to TRBJ1-2; 7 nucleotides agree with TRBD1. Losses at the gene ends were 5 bases for V and 7 bases for J; bases not matched to a gene: 7. Germline-derived CDR1 and CDR2 are SGHTA and FQGNSA. This CDR3 region has 13 residues. The CDR3 DNA is TGTGCCAGCAGCATGACAGGGATGGGTGGCTACACCTTC. It yields the protein CASSMTGMGGYTF.

There are a few counts of this clonotype. The chain couples TRBV4-3 to TRBJ2-3, with 8 positions matching TRBD2. The CDR3 consists of 18 residues. V trimming: 0 bases; J trimming: 2 bases; junction bases outside the gene matches: 10. Germline V CDR1 and CDR2: LGHNA, YSLEER. This chain's CDR3 is CASSQDWGLAGLTDTQYF. In nucleotides, the CDR3 is TGCGCCAGCAGCCAAGACTGGGGGCTAGCGGGCCTCACAGATACGCAGTATTTT.

This clonotype was counted a single time. The rearrangement joins TRBV7-6 to TRBJ2-2; D call uncertain. V was shortened by 4 bases and J by 5 bases, with 11 bases between the two germline ends. Germline CDR1 reads SGHVS; CDR2 reads FNYEAQ. The length of the CDR3 is 14 residues. The CDR3 DNA is TGTGCCAGCAGCTCTCAGGAGAGGACCGGGGAGCTGTTTTTT. It specifies CASSSQERTGELFF. The full variable domain, its missing parts supplied by reference TRBV7-6 and TRBJ2-2, is GAGVSQSPRYKVTKRGQDVALRCDPISGHVSLYWYRQALGQGPEFLTYFNYEAQQDKSGLPNDRFSAERPEGSISTLTIQRTEQRDSAMYRCASSSQERTGELFFGEGSRLTVL.

The V gene is TRBV7-2, the J gene TRBJ1-2; D might be TRBD1 (5 bases). V was pared by 3 bases and J by 5 bases, with 13 bases between. The CDR3 has 14 amino acids. Germline CDR1 SGHTA, CDR2 FQGNSA. CDR3 loop: CASSLSGGVYGYTF. The CDR3 DNA reads as TGTGCCAGCAGCTTGAGTGGGGGAGTTTATGGCTACACCTTC.

The chain joins TRBV4-2 to TRBJ2-3, with TRBD2 matching 10 bases. In germline, CDR1 is LGHNA, CDR2 YNFKEQ. V was pared by 0 bases and J by 3 bases, with 3 bases of the junction left unmatched. The CDR3 loop spans 16 amino acids. CDR3 nucleotides: TGTGCCAGCAGCCAAGATGTAGCGGGGGGAACAGATACGCAGTATTTT. It is translated as CASSQDVAGGTDTQYF.

This clonotype was counted a few times. V usage is TRBV5-6 and J usage is TRBJ2-2, with D perhaps matching TRBD1 (7 bases). The CDR3 is 15 amino acids. From germline, CDR1 is SGHDT and CDR2 YYEEEE. The germline V and J ends were trimmed by 4 bases and 4 bases, with 14 bases remaining between them. CDR3 sequence (DNA): TGTGCCAGCAGCGCCCCAGGGGGGCGCACCGGGGAGCTGTTTTTT. It encodes CASSAPGGRTGELFF.

This clonotype was seen more than once but under ten times. The V and J genes are TRBV5-1 and TRBJ2-3; D is ambiguous. Trimming stripped 3 bases from V and 0 bases from J, with 11 bases between. There are 15 residues in the CDR3. Per the germline V gene, CDR1 is SGHRS and CDR2 is YFSETQ. The CDR3 loop reads CASSYSFSSTDTQYF. The CDR3 DNA is TGCGCCAGCAGCTATTCGTTTTCTAGCACAGATACGCAGTATTTT.

This clonotype came up a few times. The V call is TRBV6-5, the J call TRBJ2-1; 8 bases match TRBD1. The CDR3 spans 14 residues. CDR1 MNHEY and CDR2 SVGAGI come from the germline V gene. Germline trimming cut 0 bases from V and 7 bases from J; bases unmatched to any gene: 2. The CDR3, as DNA: TGTGCCAGCAGTTACTCCAGGGGGCTGAATGAGCAGTTCTTC. Protein sequence: CASSYSRGLNEQFF.

This clonotype was counted between two and nine times. This chain connects TRBV5-1 to TRBJ2-1, with D tentatively TRBD1 or TRBD2 (6 bases each). Germline CDR1 SGHRS, CDR2 YFSETQ. CDR3 length: 15 residues. V was cut by 6 bases and J by 0 bases, with 13 bases left in between. CDR3 DNA: TGCGCCAGCAAACAGGGCGGGGTCTCCTACAATGAGCAGTTCTTC. Translating it yields CASKQGGVSYNEQFF.

This clonotype was found a few times. The DNA of the CDR3 is TGCAGCGTAATGGCGGGGCGCAATCAGCCCCAGCATTTT. Its translation is CSVMAGRNQPQHF. The rearrangement joins TRBV29-1 to TRBJ1-5, with D possibly being TRBD1 (5 bases). V lost 6 bases and J 2 bases, leaving 11 bases between the germline ends. Per germline, CDR1 SQVTM and CDR2 ANQGSEA. There are 13 residues in the CDR3.

CDR3 DNA sequence: TGCAGTGCTAGGGTCACGAAAGAGACCCAGTACTTC. It encodes CSARVTKETQYF. The J gene is TRBJ2-5, the V gene TRBV20-1; no reliable D call. Trimming shortened V by 3 bases and J by 3 bases, and 8 bases separated the two germline ends. Per the germline V gene, CDR1 is DFQATT and CDR2 is SNEGSKA (reference sequence). The CDR3 contains 12 residues.

This clonotype appeared a few times. This CDR3 reads CSAKGPPGTLAKNIQYF. DNA of the CDR3: TGCAGTGCTAAGGGACCACCTGGGACCCTAGCCAAAAACATTCAGTACTTC. The J gene is TRBJ2-4, the V gene TRBV20-1; D is possibly TRBD1 or TRBD2 (5 bases each). The V end lost 4 bases, the J end lost 0 bases, and 19 bases lay between the germline ends. The CDR3 runs 17 residues. Germline loops: CDR1 DFQATT, CDR2 SNEGSKA (reference sequence).